What follows are 23 T cell receptor beta chains derived from one specimen sequenced in a study of T-cell reconstitution after alpha-beta-depleted transplantation in children. Unique molecular identifiers were built into the TCRbeta library. TCRdb called the PCR reads again in MiXCR, with one record for every CDR3 protein. This table has around 600,000 distinct CDR3 sequences, roughly 23% appearing once. The input for sequencing was PBMCs, mostly from graft donor cells, taken 360 days after TCRalphabeta/CD19-depleted stem cell transplant. The receptors come from a boy in the first two years of life who had a stem cell transplant for acute myeloid leukemia, so the T cells may come from the graft donor.

This clonotype came up many times. This chain uses TRBV18 with TRBJ2-1, with D possibly matching TRBD2 (5 bases). The germline gives CDR1 KGHSH, CDR2 LQKENI. The CDR3 length is 15 residues. With 3 bases removed from V and 6 bases from J, the gap between germline ends came to 15 bases. CDR3 DNA sequence: TGTGCCAGCTCACCGCGGGCAGGTGCTTTCAATGAGCAGTTCTTC. Its protein is CASSPRAGAFNEQFF.

This clonotype was observed many times. The V and J genes are TRBV24-1 and TRBJ2-1; D tentatively fits TRBD1 or TRBD2 (5 bases each). Germline CDR1 reads KGHDR; CDR2 reads SFDVKD. CDR3 size: 15 residues. V shed 5 bases and J shed 8 bases, with 18 bases lying between them. CDR3 in amino acids: CATSVGAALFDEQFF. As DNA, the CDR3 is TGTGCCACCAGTGTCGGGGCTGCTTTATTCGATGAGCAGTTCTTC.

This clonotype was detected many times. The chain recombines TRBV20-1 with TRBJ2-3, with D uncertain. Germline loops: CDR1 DFQATT, CDR2 SNEGSKA (reference sequence). The ends were cut back, 0 bases at V and 0 bases at J, with 13 bases in the middle. The CDR3 consists of 16 residues. Here the CDR3 reads CSARDLRITSTDTQYF. The CDR3 region has the DNA TGCAGTGCTAGAGATCTCCGAATAACTAGCACAGATACGCAGTATTTT.

This clonotype was found many times. The chain links TRBV7-2 to TRBJ2-1, with 9 positions matching TRBD2. V shed 2 bases, J shed 6 bases, and the junction held 8 bases outside the gene matches. Per the germline V gene, CDR1 is SGHTA and CDR2 is FQGNSA. The CDR3 is 16 residues long. DNA for the CDR3: TGTGCCAGCAGCTTACTTAGCGGGGGAGCCCCCAATGAGCAGTTCTTC. It translates to CASSLLSGGAPNEQFF.

V gene TRBV7-2 combines with J gene TRBJ2-3; 8 nucleotides align to TRBD2. Per the germline V gene, CDR1 is SGHTA and CDR2 is FQGNSA. J lost 3 bases, V lost 2 bases, and 7 bases had no gene match. The CDR3 runs to 16 residues. The CDR3 protein is CASSLFAGGSTDTQYF. CDR3 coding DNA: TGTGCCAGCAGCTTATTTGCGGGGGGAAGTACAGATACGCAGTATTTT.

This chain links TRBV2 with TRBJ2-1; no reliable D call. Germline V lookup: CDR1 SNHLY, CDR2 FYNNEI. The CDR3 is made up of 15 amino acids. The ends were cut back, 3 bases at V and 2 bases at J, with 11 bases in the middle. DNA for the CDR3: TGTGCCAGCAGTGATAGGCCGGTTCCCTACAATGAGCAGTTCTTC. Its translation: CASSDRPVPYNEQFF.

The rearrangement uses TRBV15 and TRBJ2-6, with D unresolved. In germline, CDR1 is LNHNV, CDR2 YYDKDF (reference sequence). Trimming pared 3 bases from V and 2 bases from J, leaving 8 bases between. The CDR3 has 15 amino acids. CDR3 in amino acids: CATSRAITGANVLTF. The CDR3 DNA is TGTGCCACCAGCAGGGCCATCACTGGGGCCAACGTCCTGACTTTC.

This clonotype has a count of ten or more. The gene calls are TRBV7-7 and TRBJ2-5; 8 nucleotides line up with TRBD2. Germline lookup yields CDR1 SSHAT and CDR2 FNYEAQ (reference sequence). The length of the CDR3 is 19 residues. V lost 2 bases, J lost 5 bases, and 19 bases stayed unmatched. This CDR3 reads CASSLRTPGPSGLRETQYF. CDR3 coding DNA: TGTGCCAGCAGCTTACGGACGCCCGGGCCTAGCGGGTTAAGGGAGACCCAGTACTTC.

The chain is built from TRBV6-5 and TRBJ1-1, with a weak D call TRBD1 (5 bases). Germline V gene data show CDR1 as MNHEY and CDR2 as SVGAGI. V was shortened by 4 bases and J by 1 base, with 10 bases between the two germline ends. The length of the CDR3 is 14 residues. CDR3 coding DNA: TGTGCCAGCAGTTCTCAGGACACGAACACTGAAGCTTTCTTT. It specifies CASSSQDTNTEAFF.

The V call is TRBV7-6, the J call TRBJ2-2; 10 positions match TRBD1. V was pared by 2 bases and J by 4 bases, with 16 bases of the junction left unmatched. The V gene's germline CDR1 is SGHVS and CDR2 FNYEAQ. The CDR3 consists of 20 residues. The CDR3 is CASSLTGTGAVNLPTGELFF. The DNA for the CDR3 is TGTGCCAGCAGCTTAACAGGGACAGGGGCGGTTAACCTACCCACCGGGGAGCTGTTTTTT.

The sample holds a few counts of this clonotype. The rearrangement joins TRBV7-2 to TRBJ2-5; D is uncertain. CDR1 and CDR2 (germline): SGHTA, FQGNSA. The CDR3 length is 15 residues. V gave up 5 bases and J gave up 7 bases, with 20 bases separating them. The CDR3 DNA is TGTGCCAGCAGCCCCAGTGGGGTATCTACGGGGACCCAGTACTTC. It encodes CASSPSGVSTGTQYF.

The chain's CDR3 is CASSPLGTGTPYEQYF. In DNA form, the CDR3 reads TGTGCCAGCAGTCCCCTGGGGACAGGGACTCCCTACGAGCAGTACTTC. The chain recombines TRBV28 with TRBJ2-7; TRBD1 matches 9 bases. Germline-derived CDR1 and CDR2 are MDHEN and SYDVKM. After removal of 5 bases from V and 2 bases from J, the junction contained 10 bases not matched to a gene. This CDR3 is 16 amino acids long.

This clonotype has only one observation. This sequence joins TRBV6-1 and TRBJ2-3, with D maybe TRBD2 (6 bases). Germline lookup yields CDR1 MNHNS and CDR2 SASEGT. The V end lost 8 bases, the J end lost 0 bases, and 21 bases lay between the germline ends. The CDR3 covers 17 residues. The DNA of the CDR3 is TGTGCCAGCTCCCTCGGGACTCCCGATCCTAGCACAGATACGCAGTATTTT. It yields the protein CASSLGTPDPSTDTQYF.

The chain employs TRBV5-1 and TRBJ1-1, with unresolved D. The CDR3 is made up of 13 amino acids. Per germline, CDR1 SGHRS and CDR2 YFSETQ. The V end lost 6 bases, the J end lost 1 base, and 10 bases lay between the germline ends. The CDR3 reads CASIGVPNTEAFF. In DNA, the CDR3 is TGCGCCAGCATAGGTGTTCCGAACACTGAAGCTTTCTTT.

This clonotype turned up a few times. The chain employs TRBV20-1 and TRBJ1-6, with 7 bases fitting TRBD1. This CDR3 region has 15 residues. V was clipped by 0 bases and J by 8 bases; unmatched bases: 7. Per germline, CDR1 DFQATT and CDR2 SNEGSKA (reference sequence). As DNA, the CDR3 is TGCAGTGCTAGAGAGATTGGGACAGACCATTCACCCCTCCACTTT. Protein sequence: CSAREIGTDHSPLHF.

This clonotype was seen many times. J is TRBJ2-5 and V is TRBV9; no clear D. The V gene lost 5 bases and the J gene lost 2 bases, with 7 bases spanning the gap. Germline V CDR1 and CDR2: SGDLS, YYNGEE. The CDR3 covers 12 residues. The CDR3 loop reads CASRVCQETQYF. Written as DNA, the CDR3 is TGTGCCAGCAGGGTGTGTCAAGAGACCCAGTACTTC. Variable domain in full (rest from reference TRBV9 and TRBJ2-5): DSGVTQTPKHLITATGQRVTLRCSPRSGDLSVYWYQQSLDQGLQFLIQYYNGEERAKGNILERFSAQQFPDLHSELNLSSLELGDSALYFCASRVCQETQYFGPGTRLLVL.

This clonotype was observed at least ten times. The chain joins TRBV5-1 to TRBJ2-1; the match to TRBD2 covers 7 bases. Trimming took 4 bases from V and 7 from J; bases not matched to a gene: 14. The germline CDR1 and CDR2 sequences are SGHRS and YFSETQ. CDR3 length equals 16 residues. CDR3 DNA: TGCGCCAGCAGCGCGGTATCGGGACGGCGGGGGAATGAGCAGTTCTTC. Its translation: CASSAVSGRRGNEQFF. The full variable domain, its missing parts supplied by reference TRBV5-1 and TRBJ2-1, is KAGVTQTPRYLIKTRGQQVTLSCSPISGHRSVSWYQQTPGQGLQFLFEYFSETQRNKGNFPGRFSGRQFSNSRSEMNVSTLELGDSALYLCASSAVSGRRGNEQFFGPGTRLTVL.

This clonotype was seen a handful of times. V is TRBV9 and J is TRBJ1-5; D gene ambiguous. The V end lost 0 bases, the J end lost 1 base, and 5 bases lay between the germline ends. Per the germline V gene, CDR1 is SGDLS and CDR2 is YYNGEE. The CDR3 has 14 amino acids. The DNA for the CDR3 is TGTGCCAGCAGCGTAGCGGACAGCAATCAGCCCCAGCATTTT. As protein: CASSVADSNQPQHF.

This clonotype was recorded at least ten times. This chain joins TRBV9 and TRBJ2-5, with D maybe TRBD2 (5 bases). V lost 4 bases and J lost 7, with 14 bases in between. Germline values: CDR1 SGDLS, CDR2 YYNGEE. This CDR3 spans 13 amino acids. The chain's CDR3 is CASSSRRAGTQYF. CDR3 in DNA: TGTGCCAGCAGCTCACGACGCGCGGGGACCCAGTACTTC.

There are many counts of this clonotype. The chain uses TRBV21-1 and TRBJ1-5. TRBV21-1 is a documented pseudogene. This CDR3 is built from 10 residues. Written as DNA, the CDR3 is TGTGCCAGCACCGGTCAGCCCCAGCATTTT. Its protein is CASTGQPQHF.

The gene calls are TRBV7-7 and TRBJ2-5, with 7 bases aligning to TRBD1. Germline V lookup: CDR1 SSHAT, CDR2 FNYEAQ (reference sequence). V shed 5 bases and J 7 bases; nucleotides not matched to a gene: 7. The CDR3 has 13 residues. The CDR3 loop is CASSLDRVGTQYF. The DNA of the CDR3 is TGTGCCAGCAGCCTCGACAGGGTCGGGACCCAGTACTTC.

This clonotype was observed a few times. The chain employs TRBV20-1 and TRBJ2-1; the match to TRBD2 covers 7 bases. V was clipped by 2 bases and J by 13 bases; unmatched bases: 8. Per germline, CDR1 DFQATT and CDR2 SNEGSKA (reference sequence). This CDR3 region has 12 residues. This CDR3 is CSARPRGEGQFF. The DNA for the CDR3 is TGCAGTGCTAGACCCCGGGGGGAGGGACAGTTCTTC.

The V gene is TRBV21-1, the J gene TRBJ1-3. TRBV21-1 counts as a pseudogene. The CDR3 loop spans 16 amino acids. The CDR3 DNA follows: TGTGCCAGCAGCGAAGGCAGGGCCATCTCTGGAAACACCATATATTTT. This translates into CASSEGRAISGNTIYF.